This T cell receptor (beta chain) was obtained from a study of CD8 T cells in Susac syndrome. The authors reverse transcribed about 0.5 to 1 ug RNA with random hexamers. The method of amplification for TCR beta CDR3 was immunoSEQ multiplex PCR, covering 54 Vbeta and 13 Jbeta. TCRdb reprocessed the immunoSEQ multiplex PCR reads with MiXCR, giving one entry per CDR3 protein. Here the sample spans some 76,000 distinct CDR3 sequences, about 91% being singletons. Peripheral blood CD8+ and CD4+ T cells were profiled by TCR beta sequencing. The germline V gene encodes CDR1 DFQATT and CDR2 SNEGSKA (reference sequence). The CDR3 loop spans 14 amino acids. V dropped 3 bases and J dropped 3 bases, with 12 bases sitting between them.

Sequencing input: CD8+ T cells from PBMCs. The chain combines TRBV20-1 with TRBJ1-5; the D gene is possibly TRBD1 (5 bases). The TCR originated in a human donor with multiple sclerosis. The CDR3: CSASPRVTNQPQHF. The CDR3 coding sequence is TGCAGTGCTAGCCCCAGGGTTACCAATCAGCCCCAGCATTTT.